This TCR beta chain was sequenced for a study of radiotherapy plus CTLA-4 blockade in lung cancer. CDR1 and CDR2 from the germline V gene are MNHEY and SVGAGI. CDR3 size: 13 residues. Trimming cost V 5 bases and J 6 bases; bases outside gene matches: 7. The assay was immunoSEQ multiplex PCR, and TCRdb's table has in-frame clones only and misses some. Of over 80,000 clones in the sample, 83% are singletons; the top ten hold roughly 0.84%. The source of this sequence is a human donor with non-small cell lung cancer who had stable disease on radiotherapy plus ipilimumab. Specimen: peripheral blood, collected from a patient treated with radiotherapy plus ipilimumab. This rearrangement joins TRBV6-5 to TRBJ2-7; 7 bases fit TRBD1. The CDR3 DNA follows: TGTGCCAGCAGTGAAGCTACAGGGGTCGAGCAGTACTTC. Translation gives CASSEATGVEQYF.